The clone carrying this TCR beta chain was seen ten or more times. This record belongs to a study of T cells in Graves' hyperthyroidism and ophthalmopathy. The V segment lost 4 bases and the J segment 0 bases; nucleotides outside the gene matches: 11. CDR3 size: 18 residues. Germline CDR1 SGHKS, CDR2 YYEKEE (reference sequence). The CDR3 regions of TCR beta were amplified from RNA transcripts. The study used the HTBI primer set for a first-round RT-PCR of the TCR CDR3. In TCRdb, the multiplex PCR reads were re-called with MiXCR into one record per CDR3 protein. The sample carries hundreds of thousands of distinct CDR3 sequences, around 13% recorded once.

The source of this sequence is a woman aged 50 to 60 with Graves' ophthalmopathy. The sample was blood. This rearrangement joins TRBV5-5 to TRBJ2-4; 9 nucleotides agree with TRBD1. The CDR3 DNA follows: TGTGCCAGCAGCCCCCTCAACCGGGACAGGGTAGCCAAAAACATTCAGTACTTC. It yields the protein CASSPLNRDRVAKNIQYF.